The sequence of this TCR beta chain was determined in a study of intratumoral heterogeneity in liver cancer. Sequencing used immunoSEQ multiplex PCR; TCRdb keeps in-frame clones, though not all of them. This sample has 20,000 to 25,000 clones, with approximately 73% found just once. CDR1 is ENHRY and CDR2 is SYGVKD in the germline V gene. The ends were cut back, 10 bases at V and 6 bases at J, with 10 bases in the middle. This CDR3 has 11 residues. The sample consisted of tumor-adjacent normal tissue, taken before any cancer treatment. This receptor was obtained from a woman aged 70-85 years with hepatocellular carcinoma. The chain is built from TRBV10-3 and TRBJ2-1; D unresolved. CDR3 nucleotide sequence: TGTGCCACCGCCCGGGCCAATGAGCAGTTCTTC. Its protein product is CATARANEQFF.